What follows describes a single T cell receptor beta chain. The sample carries other DNA sequences with the same CDR3. The sample comes from a study of glioma-infiltrating T cells after dendritic cell vaccination. Study-wide context: Treatment, given 2003 to 2012, was autologous tumor lysate-pulsed dendritic cell vaccination.

Primers: 60 V beta forward and 13 J beta reverse. Data came from immunoSEQ multiplex PCR; TCRdb stores just in-frame clones and leaves some out. The table has 85,000 to 95,000 clones, 85% to 90% seen once. None of the glioblastoma patients had an isocitrate dehydrogenase mutation. PBMC sampling occurred before vaccination, two weeks after the third dose, and at progression. Trimming removed 3 bases at V and 0 bases at J, with 6 bases between. The V gene's germline CDR1 is MNHEY and CDR2 SMNVEV (reference sequence). This CDR3 has 13 residues. The TCR comes from a human donor with glioblastoma. The chain carries TRBV27 and TRBJ2-7; D perhaps matches TRBD2 (5 bases). This sample comprised blood, obtained before dendritic cell vaccination. The CDR3 coding sequence is TGTGCCAGCAGTTTGAGCGGCTCCTACGAGCAGTACTTC. Its translation: CASSLSGSYEQYF.